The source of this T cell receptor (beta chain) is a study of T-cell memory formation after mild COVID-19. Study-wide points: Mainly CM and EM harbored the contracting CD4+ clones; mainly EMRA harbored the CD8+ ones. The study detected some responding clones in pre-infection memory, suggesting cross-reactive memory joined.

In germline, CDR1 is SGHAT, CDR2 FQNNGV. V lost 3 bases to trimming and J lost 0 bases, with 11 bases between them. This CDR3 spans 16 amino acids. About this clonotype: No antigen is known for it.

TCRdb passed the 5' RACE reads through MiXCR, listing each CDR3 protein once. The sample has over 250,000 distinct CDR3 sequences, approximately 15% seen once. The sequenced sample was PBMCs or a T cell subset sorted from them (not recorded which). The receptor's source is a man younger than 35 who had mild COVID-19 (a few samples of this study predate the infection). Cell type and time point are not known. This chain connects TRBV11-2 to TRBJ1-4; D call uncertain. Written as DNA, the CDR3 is TGTGCCAGCAGCTTTAGGCAGTTCGCAACTAATGAAAAACTGTTTTTT. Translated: CASSFRQFATNEKLFF.